This TCR beta chain was obtained from a study of blood T cell repertoires in COVID-19. Study summary: Samples taken during acute and convalescent COVID-19 were collected in the United States, Italy and Spain. T cells, B-cell-depleted T cells, or PBMCs supplied cDNA or gDNA.

This CDR3 is built from 14 residues. The germline gives CDR1 SGHAT, CDR2 FQDESV (reference sequence). V dropped 5 bases and J dropped 4 bases, with 14 bases sitting between them. Per the original data handling: The authors estimated nucleated cell counts from reference gene primer amplification. Produced via immunoSEQ multiplex PCR; TCRdb's table is partial and in-frame only. The DNA gave D and trimming, while V, J and clone size come from that table. This sample has 90,000 to 130,000 clones; 70% to 90% occur once, and the top ten carry approximately 1.5%. J is TRBJ1-1 and V is TRBV11-1; TRBD1 might be the D (6 bases). The sample was peripheral blood. The TCR originated in a man aged 35 to 55 with acute or convalescent COVID-19. The CDR3 region is CASSRTQGSTEAFF. In DNA form, the CDR3 reads TGTGCCAGCAGCCGGACACAGGGTAGCACTGAAGCTTTCTTT. Drawing the rest from reference TRBV11-1 and TRBJ1-1, the complete variable domain is EAEVAQSPRYKITEKSQAVAFWCDPISGHATLYWYRQILGQGPELLVQFQDESVVDDSQLPKDRFSAERLKGVDSTLKIQPAELGDSAMYLCASSRTQGSTEAFFGQGTRLTVV.